This T cell receptor (beta chain) was recorded in a study of CD8+ T cells in alopecia areata. Overall study results and limits: Elevated clonality characterized lesional scalp relative to normal scalp, particularly in alopecia totalis/universalis.

A word on this clone: What it binds is unknown.

Germline values: CDR1 MGHRA, CDR2 YSYEKL. The V end was cut by 2 bases, the J end by 1 base, with 14 bases between. CDR3 length: 16 residues. Sampling of alopecia areata patients yielded lesional scalp punch biopsies as well as peripheral blood. Extraction and reverse transcription of RNA yielded cDNA as the sequencing template. Produced via immunoSEQ multiplex PCR; TCRdb's table is partial and in-frame only. The sample records about 180,000 clones, about 60% being singletons. The gene calls are TRBV4-1 and TRBJ1-2; no reliable D call. The starting material was CD4+ T cells sorted from blood, obtained at week 0. This clonotype was sampled from a human donor with alopecia areata. The CDR3 reads CASSQPREGGNYGYTF. Here the CDR3 DNA reads TGCGCCAGCAGCCAACCCCGAGAGGGAGGTAACTATGGCTACACCTTC.